The 16 T cell receptor beta chains below all came from one sample that was sequenced in a study of monozygotic twins with inflammatory bowel disease. Using the 5' RACE reads, TCRdb records one entry per CDR3 protein without DNA. The table lists some 440,000 distinct CDR3 sequences, with 2% to 3% in the top ten. Sequenced input: blood. These TCRs come from a human donor with ulcerative colitis or Crohn's disease, or a healthy co-twin of an affected twin (not recorded which).

The chain couples TRBV7-9 to TRBJ2-2; the TRBD1 assignment by TCRdb is unverifiable without DNA. This CDR3 has 13 residues. Per germline, CDR1 SEHNR and CDR2 FQNEAQ (reference sequence). CDR3 sequence reads: CASSRQDTGELFF.

The chain is built from TRBV29-1 and TRBJ2-1. Germline loops: CDR1 SQVTM, CDR2 ANQGSEA. CDR3 size: 15 residues. This CDR3 is CSVLTLLGSYNEQFF.

The J gene is TRBJ2-2, the V gene TRBV5-1; the D call of TRBD2 rests on TCRdb alone, since no DNA is present to check it. The CDR3 totals 13 residues. Germline V gene data show CDR1 as SGHRS and CDR2 as YFSETQ. CDR3 region: CASSAGSTGELFF.

The V call is TRBV19, the J call TRBJ2-7; TCRdb's D call, TRBD1, is unchecked because there is no DNA. The CDR3 extends over 15 amino acids. From germline, CDR1 is LNHDA and CDR2 SQIVND (reference sequence). The CDR3 reads CASSAVETGVHEQYF.

This chain joins TRBV7-2 and TRBJ2-1; the D call of TRBD2 rests on TCRdb alone, since no DNA is present to check it. The length of the CDR3 is 15 residues. Germline V gene data show CDR1 as SGHTA and CDR2 as FQGNSA. The CDR3 spells CASSFSQREGNEQFF.

The genes are TRBV4-3 and TRBJ1-1; the TCRdb call, TRBD1, lacks DNA for checking. The CDR3 sequence is 13 residues long. Looked up from germline, CDR1 is LGHNA and CDR2 is YSLEER. This CDR3 is CASSRGQGAEAFF.

The J gene is TRBJ2-5, the V gene TRBV4-2; TCRdb selects TRBD1, and the lack of DNA leaves this call unchecked. This CDR3 comprises 15 residues. Germline V gives CDR1 LGHNA, CDR2 YNFKEQ. Here the CDR3 reads CASSQGAQGGETQYF.

This sequence joins TRBV20-1 and TRBJ1-4. The germline gives CDR1 DFQATT, CDR2 SNEGSKA (reference sequence). This CDR3 is 18 amino acids long. The CDR3 reads CSARDLGQPTADNEKLFF.

The J gene is TRBJ2-3, the V gene TRBV27; lacking DNA, the TRBD2 call made by TCRdb goes unchecked. The V gene's germline CDR1 is MNHEY and CDR2 SMNVEV (reference sequence). This CDR3 contains 12 residues. The chain's CDR3 is CASRDFTDTQYF.

V gene TRBV5-8 combines with J gene TRBJ2-3; the D gene TCRdb calls, TRBD1, cannot be checked with no DNA. CDR1 is SGHTS and CDR2 is YDEGEE in the germline V gene. This CDR3 spans 16 amino acids. CDR3 in amino acids: CASSSLSRRGTDTQYF.

The rearrangement joins TRBV2 to TRBJ1-5. Germline-derived CDR1 and CDR2 are SNHLY and FYNNEI. The CDR3 length is 16 residues. The CDR3 sequence: CASSESITNSNQPQHF.

The chain links TRBV6-1 to TRBJ1-1; as DNA is missing, the TRBD1 call by TCRdb cannot be tested. The CDR3 is 15 amino acids. Germline-derived CDR1 and CDR2 are MNHNS and SASEGT. The CDR3 protein is CASRSQGSVNTEAFF.

The genes are TRBV6-2 or TRBV6-3 and TRBJ2-1; TCRdb gives TRBD2 as the D gene, but with no DNA this cannot be confirmed. Germline V gene data show CDR1 as MNHEY and CDR2 as SVGEGT. The CDR3 runs 13 residues. The CDR3 protein is CASSRLGLNEQFF.

The J gene is TRBJ2-3, the V gene TRBV6-2 or TRBV6-3; TCRdb's D gene call, TRBD2, goes unchecked for lack of DNA. Per the germline V gene, CDR1 is MNHEY and CDR2 is SVGEGT. This CDR3 is 16 amino acids long. The chain's CDR3 is CASRRGWGGPTDTQYF.

This chain connects TRBV29-1 to TRBJ2-1; the TCRdb D gene call, TRBD2, has no DNA to confirm it. This CDR3 is built from 12 residues. Looked up from germline, CDR1 is SQVTM and CDR2 is ANQGSEA. The CDR3 protein is CSVGRTYNEQFF.

This chain connects TRBV12-3 or TRBV12-4 to TRBJ1-6. The CDR3 runs to 15 residues. The CDR3 is CASSFYSGGSSPLHF.